Presented here are 13 T cell receptor beta chains from one specimen sequenced in a study of CD8 T cells in Susac syndrome. Random hexamers were used to reverse transcribe an amount of roughly 0.45 to 1 ug RNA. Each CDR3 protein gets one entry after TCRdb re-called the immunoSEQ multiplex PCR reads with MiXCR. The sample yields some 210,000 distinct CDR3 sequences, 94% seen once. The source material was CD4+ T cells from PBMCs. The source is a human donor with Susac syndrome.

V gene TRBV19 combines with J gene TRBJ1-5, with D perhaps matching TRBD1 (6 bases). Germline V lookup: CDR1 LNHDA, CDR2 SQIVND (reference sequence). Trimming shortened V by 8 bases and J by 3 bases, and 14 bases separated the two germline ends. The CDR3 is 14 residues long. This CDR3 reads CASLPGQFNQPQHF. In nucleotides, the CDR3 is TGTGCCAGTCTTCCCGGACAGTTCAATCAGCCCCAGCATTTT.

This sequence joins TRBV4-1 and TRBJ2-2, with a tentative D call TRBD1 (6 bases). V was cut by 4 bases and J by 7 bases, with 13 bases left in between. Germline assignment: CDR1 MGHRA and CDR2 YSYEKL. This CDR3 is built from 14 residues. CDR3 DNA sequence: TGCGCCAGCAGCCTCAAAGGGGGAAGCGGGGAGCTGTTTTTT. This encodes CASSLKGGSGELFF.

The V call is TRBV6-5, the J call TRBJ1-5; D is perhaps TRBD1 (6 bases). CDR1 and CDR2 from the germline V gene are MNHEY and SVGAGI. Trimming took 6 bases from V and 4 from J, leaving 13 bases between them. CDR3 length equals 14 residues. CDR3 in amino acids: CASSIGQKNQPQHF. The DNA for the CDR3 is TGTGCCAGCAGCATAGGACAGAAGAATCAGCCCCAGCATTTT.

The V gene is TRBV3-1, the J gene TRBJ1-5; D gene uncertain. Germline CDR1 reads LGHDT; CDR2 reads YNNKEL (reference sequence). The CDR3 spans 15 residues. V was cut by 0 bases and J by 3 bases, with 9 bases left in between. The CDR3 loop is CASSQDLGINQPQHF. For the CDR3, the DNA is TGTGCCAGCAGCCAAGATTTAGGTATCAATCAGCCCCAGCATTTT. Combining the CDR3 with reference TRBV3-1 and TRBJ1-5 gives the whole variable domain DTAVSQTPKYLVTQMGNDKSIKCEQNLGHDTMYWYKQDSKKFLKIMFSYNNKELIINETVPNRFSPKSPDKAHLNLHINSLELGDSAVYFCASSQDLGINQPQHFGDGTRLSIL.

The chain recombines TRBV7-9 with TRBJ2-7, with TRBD2 as a possible D gene (5 bases). The CDR3 loop spans 13 amino acids. Trimming pared 5 bases from V and 9 bases from J, leaving 17 bases between. CDR1 SEHNR and CDR2 FQNEAQ come from the germline V gene (reference sequence). The CDR3 region has the DNA TGTGCCAGCAGCCCATACTCGGGGATGAGGCAGTACTTC. Translated: CASSPYSGMRQYF.

The rearrangement uses TRBV30 and TRBJ1-6; D call uncertain. Trimming left V 4 bases short and J 5 bases short, with 9 bases between. The CDR3 is 13 amino acids. Germline V gene lookup returns CDR1 GTSNPN and CDR2 SVGIG (reference sequence). CDR3: CAWTEQNNSPLHF. In nucleotides, the CDR3 is TGTGCCTGGACGGAACAGAATAATTCACCCCTCCACTTT.

The chain couples TRBV15 to TRBJ1-6; 8 bases align to TRBD1. The CDR3 has 16 residues. The V segment lost 6 bases and the J segment 3 bases; nucleotides outside the gene matches: 7. Looked up from germline, CDR1 is LNHNV and CDR2 is YYDKDF (reference sequence). This CDR3 is CATSGGQGFYNSPLHF. The CDR3 DNA reads as TGTGCCACCAGTGGAGGACAGGGCTTCTATAATTCACCCCTCCACTTT.

This chain joins TRBV30 and TRBJ1-5; D not resolved. Germline lookup yields CDR1 GTSNPN and CDR2 SVGIG (reference sequence). The V end lost 0 bases, the J end lost 7 bases, and 10 bases lay between the germline ends. This CDR3 region has 13 residues. CDR3 sequence reads: CAWSVGSTQPQHF. CDR3 nucleotides: TGTGCCTGGAGTGTAGGAAGTACCCAGCCCCAGCATTTT.

The chain has TRBV29-1 and TRBJ1-4, with 7 bases that match TRBD1. Germline lookup yields CDR1 SQVTM and CDR2 ANQGSEA. Losses at the gene ends were 6 bases for V and 4 bases for J; bases not matched to a gene: 5. The CDR3 has 13 residues. The CDR3 DNA follows: TGCAGCGTCCCCGGGACAGATAATGAAAAACTGTTTTTT. Translated: CSVPGTDNEKLFF.

The V call is TRBV6-2 or TRBV6-3, the J call TRBJ2-7, with 8 bases lining up with TRBD2. J was trimmed by 1 base and V by 6 bases; bases with no gene match: 17. Germline CDR1 reads MNHEY; CDR2 reads SVGEGT. This CDR3 region has 18 residues. For the CDR3, the DNA is TGTGCCAGCAGGACCGGCCGGGAGTCGGGACTAGAGTCCTACGAGCAGTACTTC. As protein: CASRTGRESGLESYEQYF.

The V gene is TRBV7-2, the J gene TRBJ1-1, with D possibly matching TRBD1 (6 bases). The V end was cut by 5 bases, the J end by 7 bases, with 23 bases between. In germline, CDR1 is SGHTA, CDR2 FQGNSA. This CDR3 region has 16 residues. Written as DNA, the CDR3 is TGTGCCAGCAGCCAGCAAAATGTGGGGGGCGAGGATGAAGCTTTCTTT. Translation: CASSQQNVGGEDEAFF.

The table lists this clonotype with a count of one. The chain joins TRBV23-1 to TRBJ2-7; the match to TRBD1 covers 9 bases. TRBV23-1 is identified as an open reading frame with a role that is uncertain. The junction had 11 bases not matched to a gene; V was cut back by 7 bases and J by 7 bases. CDR3 length: 14 amino acids. CDR3 region: CASIRQGEILEQYF. DNA of the CDR3: TGCGCCAGCATACGACAGGGGGAAATCTTGGAGCAGTACTTC.

This rearrangement joins TRBV20-1 to TRBJ2-5, with 7 nucleotides matching TRBD2. Germline values: CDR1 DFQATT, CDR2 SNEGSKA (reference sequence). This CDR3 is built from 15 residues. V gave up 6 bases and J gave up 1 base; unmatched junction bases: 11. The CDR3: CSATYMRGTQETQYF. For the CDR3, the DNA is TGCAGTGCAACCTACATGCGGGGGACCCAAGAGACCCAGTACTTC.